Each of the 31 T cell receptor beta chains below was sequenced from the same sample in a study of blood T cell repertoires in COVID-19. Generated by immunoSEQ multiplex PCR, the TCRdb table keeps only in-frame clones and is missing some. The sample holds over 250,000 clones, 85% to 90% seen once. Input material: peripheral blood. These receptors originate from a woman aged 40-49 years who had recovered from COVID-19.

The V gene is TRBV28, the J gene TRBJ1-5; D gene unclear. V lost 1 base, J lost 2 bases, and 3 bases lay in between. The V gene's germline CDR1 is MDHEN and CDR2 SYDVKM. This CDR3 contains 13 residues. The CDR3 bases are TGTGCCAGCAGTTTATCTGGCAATCAGCCCCAGCATTTT. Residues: CASSLSGNQPQHF.

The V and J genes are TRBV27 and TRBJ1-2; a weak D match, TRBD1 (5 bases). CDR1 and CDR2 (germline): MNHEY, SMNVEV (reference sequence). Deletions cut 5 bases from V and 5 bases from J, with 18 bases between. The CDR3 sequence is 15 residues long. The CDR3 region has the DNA TGTGCCAGCAGTCCCACAGGCTCGCTGGGGTATGGCTACACCTTC. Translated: CASSPTGSLGYGYTF.

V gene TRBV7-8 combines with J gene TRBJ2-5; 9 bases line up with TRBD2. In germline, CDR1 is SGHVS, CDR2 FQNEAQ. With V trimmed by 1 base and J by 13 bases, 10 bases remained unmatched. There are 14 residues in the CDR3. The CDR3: CASSLGLAGTPGYF. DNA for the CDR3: TGTGCCAGCAGCTTAGGTCTAGCGGGAACCCCTGGGTACTTC.

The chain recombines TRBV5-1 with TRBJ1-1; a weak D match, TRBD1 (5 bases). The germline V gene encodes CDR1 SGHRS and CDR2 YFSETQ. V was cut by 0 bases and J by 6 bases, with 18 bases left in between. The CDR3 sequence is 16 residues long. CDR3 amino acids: CASSLGRGGRVAEAFF. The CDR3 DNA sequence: TGCGCCAGCAGCTTGGGGAGAGGCGGCAGGGTCGCTGAAGCTTTCTTT.

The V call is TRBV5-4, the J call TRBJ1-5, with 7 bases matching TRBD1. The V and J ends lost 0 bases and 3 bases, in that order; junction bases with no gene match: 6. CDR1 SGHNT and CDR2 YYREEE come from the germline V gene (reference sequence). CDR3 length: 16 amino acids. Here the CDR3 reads CASSLGAGGPNQPQHF. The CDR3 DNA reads TGTGCCAGCAGCTTGGGGGCAGGGGGACCCAATCAGCCCCAGCATTTT. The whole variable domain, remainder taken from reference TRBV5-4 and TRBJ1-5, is ETGVTQSPTHLIKTRGQQVTLRCSSQSGHNTVSWYQQALGQGPQFIFQYYREEENGRGNFPPRFSGLQFPNYSSELNVNALELDDSALYLCASSLGAGGPNQPQHFGDGTRLSIL.

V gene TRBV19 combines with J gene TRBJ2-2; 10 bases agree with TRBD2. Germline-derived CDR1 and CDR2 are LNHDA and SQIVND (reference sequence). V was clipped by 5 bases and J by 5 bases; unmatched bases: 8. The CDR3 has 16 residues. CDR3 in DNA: TGTGCCAGTAGTCACCTAGCGGGAGTAGGAACCGGGGAGCTGTTTTTT. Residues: CASSHLAGVGTGELFF.

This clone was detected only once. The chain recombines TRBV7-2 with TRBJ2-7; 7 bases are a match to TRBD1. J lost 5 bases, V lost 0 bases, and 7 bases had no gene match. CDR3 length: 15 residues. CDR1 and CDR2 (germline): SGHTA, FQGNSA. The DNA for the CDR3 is TGTGCCAGCAGCTTAGCGGCCAAGACAGGGCACGAGCAGTACTTC. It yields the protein CASSLAAKTGHEQYF.

The CDR3 reads CASSLVPRGQPQHF. The CDR3 region has the DNA TGTGCCAGCAGCTTGGTTCCCAGGGGCCAGCCCCAGCATTTT. The V and J genes are TRBV5-8 and TRBJ1-5; D perhaps matches TRBD1 (6 bases). Germline V gives CDR1 SGHTS, CDR2 YDEGEE. V was cut by 0 bases and J by 7 bases, with 11 bases left in between. The CDR3 runs 14 residues.

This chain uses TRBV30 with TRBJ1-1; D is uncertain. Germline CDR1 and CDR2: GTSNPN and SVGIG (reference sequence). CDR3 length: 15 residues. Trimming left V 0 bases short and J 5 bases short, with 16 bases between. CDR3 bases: TGTGCCTGGAGTGTACGAAGAGGGCCGGGGACTGAAGCTTTCTTT. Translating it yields CAWSVRRGPGTEAFF.

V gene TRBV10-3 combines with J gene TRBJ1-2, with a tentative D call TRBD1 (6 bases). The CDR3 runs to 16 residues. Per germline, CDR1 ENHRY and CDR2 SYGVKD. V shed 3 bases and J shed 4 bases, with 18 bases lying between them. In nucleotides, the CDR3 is TGTGCCATCAGTGATGGGACACCAGTCCTCTTCTATGGCTACACCTTC. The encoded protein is CAISDGTPVLFYGYTF.

CDR3 nucleotides: TGCGCCAGCAGCTTGGCTTTATTCCGGTCGAACACTGAAGCTTTCTTT. Protein sequence: CASSLALFRSNTEAFF. This rearrangement joins TRBV5-1 to TRBJ1-1; D ambiguous. CDR3 size: 16 residues. Germline V gene lookup returns CDR1 SGHRS and CDR2 YFSETQ. V was clipped by 0 bases and J by 1 base, with 13 bases between them.

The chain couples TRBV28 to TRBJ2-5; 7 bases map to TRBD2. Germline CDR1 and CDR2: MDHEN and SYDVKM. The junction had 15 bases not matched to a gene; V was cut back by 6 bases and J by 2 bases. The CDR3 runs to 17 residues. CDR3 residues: CASSLGAGVPGQETQYF. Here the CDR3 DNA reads TGTGCCAGCAGCCTAGGTGCGGGAGTACCGGGACAAGAGACCCAGTACTTC.

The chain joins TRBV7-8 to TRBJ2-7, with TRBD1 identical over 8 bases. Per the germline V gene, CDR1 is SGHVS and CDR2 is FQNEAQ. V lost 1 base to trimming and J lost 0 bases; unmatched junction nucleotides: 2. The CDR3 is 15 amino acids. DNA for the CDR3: TGTGCCAGCAGCTTAGGGGACAGGAGCTCCTACGAGCAGTACTTC. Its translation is CASSLGDRSSYEQYF.

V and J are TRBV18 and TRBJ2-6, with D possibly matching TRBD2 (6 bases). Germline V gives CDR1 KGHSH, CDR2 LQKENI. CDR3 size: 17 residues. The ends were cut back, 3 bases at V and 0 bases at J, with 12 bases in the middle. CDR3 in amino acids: CASSPQAGHSGANVLTF. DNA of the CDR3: TGTGCCAGCTCACCCCAAGCGGGCCACTCTGGGGCCAACGTCCTGACTTTC.

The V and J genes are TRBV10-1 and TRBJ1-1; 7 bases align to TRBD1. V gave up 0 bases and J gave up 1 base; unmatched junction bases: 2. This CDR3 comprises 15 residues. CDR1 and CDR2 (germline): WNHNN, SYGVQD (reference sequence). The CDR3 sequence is CASSESRGRNTEAFF. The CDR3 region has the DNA TGCGCCAGCAGTGAGTCCAGGGGGAGGAACACTGAAGCTTTCTTT.

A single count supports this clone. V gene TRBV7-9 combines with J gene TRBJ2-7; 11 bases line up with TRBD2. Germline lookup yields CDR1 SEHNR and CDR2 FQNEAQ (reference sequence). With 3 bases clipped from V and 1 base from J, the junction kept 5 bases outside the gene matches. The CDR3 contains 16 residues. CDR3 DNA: TGTGCCAGCAGCTTTATTCGACTAGCGGGGTCCTACGAGCAGTACTTC. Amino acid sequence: CASSFIRLAGSYEQYF.

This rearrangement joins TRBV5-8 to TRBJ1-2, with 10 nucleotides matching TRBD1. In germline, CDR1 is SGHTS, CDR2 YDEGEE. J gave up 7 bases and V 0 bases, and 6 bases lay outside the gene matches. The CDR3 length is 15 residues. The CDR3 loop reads CASSLGLGQGLGYTF. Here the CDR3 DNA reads TGTGCCAGCAGCTTGGGTTTGGGACAGGGGCTTGGCTACACCTTC.

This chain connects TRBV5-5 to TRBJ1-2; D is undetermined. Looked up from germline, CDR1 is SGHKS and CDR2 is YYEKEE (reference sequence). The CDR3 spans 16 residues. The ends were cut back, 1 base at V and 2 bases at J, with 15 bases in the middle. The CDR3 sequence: CASSLTGWSLNYGYTF. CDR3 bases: TGTGCCAGCAGCTTGACCGGGTGGTCCTTGAACTATGGCTACACCTTC. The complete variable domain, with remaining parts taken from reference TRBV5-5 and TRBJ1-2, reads DAGVTQSPTHLIKTRGQQVTLRCSPISGHKSVSWYQQVLGQGPQFIFQYYEKEERGRGNFPDRFSARQFPNYSSELNVNALLLGDSALYLCASSLTGWSLNYGYTFGSGTRLTVV.

The CDR3 region is CASSGQGLYNEQFF. CDR3 nucleotide sequence: TGTGCCAGCAGCGGACAGGGACTCTACAATGAGCAGTTCTTC. The J gene is TRBJ2-1, the V gene TRBV25-1; 8 bases fit TRBD1. The junction had 4 bases not matched to a gene; V was cut back by 6 bases and J by 3 bases. Germline V gene sequence: CDR1 MGHDK, CDR2 SYGVNS. The CDR3 runs 14 residues. Variable domain in full (rest from reference TRBV25-1 and TRBJ2-1): EADIYQTPRYLVIGTGKKITLECSQTMGHDKMYWYQQDPGMELHLIHYSYGVNSTEKGDLSSESTVSRIRTEHFPLTLESARPSHTSQYLCASSGQGLYNEQFFGPGTRLTVL.

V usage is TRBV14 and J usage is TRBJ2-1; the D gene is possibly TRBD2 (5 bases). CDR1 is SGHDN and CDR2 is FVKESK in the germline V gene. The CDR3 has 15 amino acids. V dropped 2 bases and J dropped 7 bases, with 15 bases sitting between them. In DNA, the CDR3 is TGTGCCAGCAGCCAAAGCGGCTTTCGGGCTAATGAGCAGTTCTTC. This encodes CASSQSGFRANEQFF.

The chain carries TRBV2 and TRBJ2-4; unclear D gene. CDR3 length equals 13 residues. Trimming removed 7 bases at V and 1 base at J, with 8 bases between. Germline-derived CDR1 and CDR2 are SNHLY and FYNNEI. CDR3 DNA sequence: TGTGCCAGCATGTTCTCGGCCAAAAACATTCAGTACTTC. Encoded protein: CASMFSAKNIQYF. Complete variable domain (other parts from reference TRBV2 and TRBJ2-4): EPEVTQTPSHQVTQMGQEVILRCVPISNHLYFYWYRQILGQKVEFLVSFYNNEISEKSEIFDDQFSVERPDGSNFTLKIRSTKLEDSAMYFCASMFSAKNIQYFGAGTRLSVL.

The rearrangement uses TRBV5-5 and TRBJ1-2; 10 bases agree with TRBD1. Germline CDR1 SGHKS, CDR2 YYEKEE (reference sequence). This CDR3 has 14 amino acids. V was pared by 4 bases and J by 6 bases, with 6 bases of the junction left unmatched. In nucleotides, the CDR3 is TGTGCCAGCAGCGACAGGGGGCGGACTAATGGCTACACCTTC. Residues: CASSDRGRTNGYTF.

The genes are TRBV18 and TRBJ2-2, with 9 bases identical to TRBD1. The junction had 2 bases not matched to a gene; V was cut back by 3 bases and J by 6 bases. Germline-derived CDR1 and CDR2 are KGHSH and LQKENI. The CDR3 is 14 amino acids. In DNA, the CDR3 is TGTGCCAGCTCACCGGGACAGGGAGCCGGGGAGCTGTTTTTT. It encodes CASSPGQGAGELFF.

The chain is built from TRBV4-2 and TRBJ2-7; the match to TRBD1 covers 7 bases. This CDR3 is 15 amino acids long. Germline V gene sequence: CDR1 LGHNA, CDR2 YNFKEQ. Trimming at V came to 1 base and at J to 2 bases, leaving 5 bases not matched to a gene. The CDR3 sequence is CASSQASTGTYEQYF. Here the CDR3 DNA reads TGTGCCAGCAGCCAAGCGTCGACAGGGACCTACGAGCAGTACTTC.

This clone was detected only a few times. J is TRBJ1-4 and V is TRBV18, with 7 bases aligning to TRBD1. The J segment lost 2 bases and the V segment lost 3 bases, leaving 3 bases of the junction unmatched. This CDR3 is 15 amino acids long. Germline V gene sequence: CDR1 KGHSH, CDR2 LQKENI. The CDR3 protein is CASSPQQGTNEKLFF. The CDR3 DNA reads TGTGCCAGCTCACCCCAACAGGGGACTAATGAAAAACTGTTTTTT.

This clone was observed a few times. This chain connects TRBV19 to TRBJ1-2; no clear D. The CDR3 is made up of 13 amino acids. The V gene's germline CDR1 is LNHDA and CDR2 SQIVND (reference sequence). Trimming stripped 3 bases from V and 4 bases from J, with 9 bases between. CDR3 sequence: CASSIPEAYGYTF. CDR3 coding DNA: TGTGCCAGTAGTATTCCCGAGGCCTATGGCTACACCTTC. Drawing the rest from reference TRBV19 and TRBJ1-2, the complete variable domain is DGGITQSPKYLFRKEGQNVTLSCEQNLNHDAMYWYRQDPGQGLRLIYYSQIVNDFQKGDIAEGYSVSREKKESFPLTVTSAQKNPTAFYLCASSIPEAYGYTFGSGTRLTVV.

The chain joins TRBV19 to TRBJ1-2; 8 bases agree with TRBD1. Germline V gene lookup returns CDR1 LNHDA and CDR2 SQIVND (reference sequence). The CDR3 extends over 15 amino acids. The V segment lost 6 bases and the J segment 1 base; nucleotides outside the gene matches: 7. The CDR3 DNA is TGTGCCAGTAGCCAGACAGGGGCCTTTAACTATGGCTACACCTTC. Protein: CASSQTGAFNYGYTF.

This CDR3 reads CASRYRTGPTDTQYF. The DNA of the CDR3 is TGTGCCAGCCGCTACCGGACAGGGCCCACAGATACGCAGTATTTT. The V and J genes are TRBV5-4 and TRBJ2-3, with TRBD1 matching over 8 bases. The CDR3 extends over 15 amino acids. V shed 7 bases, J shed 2 bases, and the junction held 9 bases outside the gene matches. Germline lookup yields CDR1 SGHNT and CDR2 YYREEE (reference sequence).

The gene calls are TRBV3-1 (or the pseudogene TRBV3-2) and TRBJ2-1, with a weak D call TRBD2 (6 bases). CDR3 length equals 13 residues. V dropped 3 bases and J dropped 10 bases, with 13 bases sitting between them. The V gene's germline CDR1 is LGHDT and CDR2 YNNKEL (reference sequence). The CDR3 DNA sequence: TGTGCCAGCAGCCACTTGGGAGGAGGGGAGCAGTTCTTC. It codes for CASSHLGGGEQFF.

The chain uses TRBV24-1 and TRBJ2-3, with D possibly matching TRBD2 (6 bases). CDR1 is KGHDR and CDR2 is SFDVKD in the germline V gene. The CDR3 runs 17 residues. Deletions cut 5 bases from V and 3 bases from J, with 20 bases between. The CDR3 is CATSAPPRGSFTDTQYF. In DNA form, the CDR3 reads TGTGCCACCAGTGCCCCGCCCCGGGGGAGTTTTACAGATACGCAGTATTTT.

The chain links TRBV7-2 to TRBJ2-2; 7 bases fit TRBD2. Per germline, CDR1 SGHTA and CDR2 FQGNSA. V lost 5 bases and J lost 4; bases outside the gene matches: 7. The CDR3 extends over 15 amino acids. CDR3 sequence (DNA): TGTGCCAGCAGCCCCGGGGGGATAGGCACCGGGGAGCTGTTTTTT. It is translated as CASSPGGIGTGELFF.